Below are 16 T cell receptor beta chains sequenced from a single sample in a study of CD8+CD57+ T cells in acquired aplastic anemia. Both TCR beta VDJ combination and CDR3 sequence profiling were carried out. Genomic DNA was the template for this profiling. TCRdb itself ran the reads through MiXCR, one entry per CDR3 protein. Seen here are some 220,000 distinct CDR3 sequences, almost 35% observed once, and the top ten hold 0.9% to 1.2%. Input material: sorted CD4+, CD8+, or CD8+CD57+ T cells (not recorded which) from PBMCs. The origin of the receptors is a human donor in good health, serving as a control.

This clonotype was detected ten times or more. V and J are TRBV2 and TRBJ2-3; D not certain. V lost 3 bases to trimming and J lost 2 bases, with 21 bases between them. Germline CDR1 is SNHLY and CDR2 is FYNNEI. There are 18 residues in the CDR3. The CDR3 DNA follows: TGTGCCAGCAGTGAGCTTACATCGGTTTATGCTAACACAGATACGCAGTATTTT. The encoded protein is CASSELTSVYANTDTQYF.

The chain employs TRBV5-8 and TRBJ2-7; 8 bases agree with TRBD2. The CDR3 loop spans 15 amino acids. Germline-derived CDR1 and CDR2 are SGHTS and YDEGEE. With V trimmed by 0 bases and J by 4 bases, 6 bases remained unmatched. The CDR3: CASSLAGTSTYEQYF. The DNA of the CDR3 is TGTGCCAGCAGCTTGGCTGGGACTAGTACTTACGAGCAGTACTTC.

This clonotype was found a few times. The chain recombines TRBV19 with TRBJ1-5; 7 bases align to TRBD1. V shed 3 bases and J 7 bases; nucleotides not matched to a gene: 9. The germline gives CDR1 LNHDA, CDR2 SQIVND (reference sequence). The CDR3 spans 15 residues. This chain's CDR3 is CASSIQGGGWQPQHF. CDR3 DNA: TGTGCCAGTAGTATCCAGGGGGGGGGCTGGCAGCCCCAGCATTTT.

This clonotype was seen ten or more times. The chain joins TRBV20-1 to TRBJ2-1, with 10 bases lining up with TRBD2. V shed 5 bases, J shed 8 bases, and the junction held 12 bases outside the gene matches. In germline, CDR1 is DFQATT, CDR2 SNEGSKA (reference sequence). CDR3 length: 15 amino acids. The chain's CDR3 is CSAPGWLAGVDEQFF. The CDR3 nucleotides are TGCAGTGCTCCTGGGTGGCTAGCGGGAGTGGATGAGCAGTTCTTC.

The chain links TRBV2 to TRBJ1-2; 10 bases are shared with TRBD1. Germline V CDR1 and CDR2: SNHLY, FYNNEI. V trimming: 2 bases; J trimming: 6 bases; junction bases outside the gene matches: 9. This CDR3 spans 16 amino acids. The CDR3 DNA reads TGTGCCAGCAGTGAAACTCGTAGGGACAGGGGCGATGGCTACACCTTC. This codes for CASSETRRDRGDGYTF.

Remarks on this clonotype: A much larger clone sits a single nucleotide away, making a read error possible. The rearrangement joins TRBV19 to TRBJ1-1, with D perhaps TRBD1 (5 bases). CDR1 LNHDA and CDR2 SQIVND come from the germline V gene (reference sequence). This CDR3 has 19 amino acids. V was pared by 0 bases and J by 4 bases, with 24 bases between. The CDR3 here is CASSIESGTQAASRTEAFF. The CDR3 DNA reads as TGTGCCAGTAGTATAGAGTCCGGGACGCAAGCAGCCTCGCGCACTGAAGCTTTCTTT.

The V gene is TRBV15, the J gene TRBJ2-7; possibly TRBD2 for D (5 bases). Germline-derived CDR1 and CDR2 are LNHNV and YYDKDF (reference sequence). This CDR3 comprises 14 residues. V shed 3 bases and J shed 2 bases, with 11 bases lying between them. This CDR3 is CATSSLAGAYEQYF. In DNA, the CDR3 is TGTGCCACCAGCAGCCTAGCCGGGGCCTACGAGCAGTACTTC.

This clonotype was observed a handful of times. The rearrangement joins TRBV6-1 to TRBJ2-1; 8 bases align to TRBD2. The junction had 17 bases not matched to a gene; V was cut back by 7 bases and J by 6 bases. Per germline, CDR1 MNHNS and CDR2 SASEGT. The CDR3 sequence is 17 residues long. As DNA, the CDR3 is TGTGCCAGCACCCCGGGGGGGGGGCGGGGGCCTTCCAATGAGCAGTTCTTC. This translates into CASTPGGGRGPSNEQFF.

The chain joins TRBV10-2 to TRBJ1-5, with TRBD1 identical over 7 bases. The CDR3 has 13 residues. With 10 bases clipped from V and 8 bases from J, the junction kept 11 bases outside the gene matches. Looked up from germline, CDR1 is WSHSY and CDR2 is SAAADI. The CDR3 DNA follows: TGCGCCACCCGGACAGGAATTAACAAGCCCCAGCATTTT. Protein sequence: CATRTGINKPQHF.

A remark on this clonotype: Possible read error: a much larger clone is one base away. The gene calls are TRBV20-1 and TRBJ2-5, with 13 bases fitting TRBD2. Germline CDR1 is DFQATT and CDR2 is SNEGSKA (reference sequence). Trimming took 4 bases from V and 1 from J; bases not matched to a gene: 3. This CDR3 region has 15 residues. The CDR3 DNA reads TGCAGTGCTATCGGACTAGCGGGAGTCCAAGAGACCCAGTACTTC. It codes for CSAIGLAGVQETQYF.

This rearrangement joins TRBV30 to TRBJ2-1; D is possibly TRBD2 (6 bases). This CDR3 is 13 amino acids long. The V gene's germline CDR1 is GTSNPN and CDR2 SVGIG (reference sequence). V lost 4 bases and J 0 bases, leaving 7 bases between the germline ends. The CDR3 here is CAWTTSSYNEQFF. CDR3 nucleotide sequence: TGTGCCTGGACGACTAGCTCCTACAATGAGCAGTTCTTC.

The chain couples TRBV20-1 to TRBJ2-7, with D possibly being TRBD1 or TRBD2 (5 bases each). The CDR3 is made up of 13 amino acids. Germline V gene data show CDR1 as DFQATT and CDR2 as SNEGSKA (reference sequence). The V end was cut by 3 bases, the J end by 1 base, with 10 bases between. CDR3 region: CSARRGASYEQYF. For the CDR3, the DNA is TGCAGTGCTAGGAGGGGCGCATCCTACGAGCAGTACTTC.

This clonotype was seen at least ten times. The CDR3 region has the DNA TGCGCCAGCAGCGTCGGGACCGCGGCAGATACGCAGTATTTT. This encodes CASSVGTAADTQYF. V and J are TRBV5-1 and TRBJ2-3; D is tentatively TRBD1 or TRBD2 (5 bases each). The CDR3 sequence is 14 residues long. Trimming pared 4 bases from V and 4 bases from J, leaving 13 bases between. The germline V gene encodes CDR1 SGHRS and CDR2 YFSETQ.

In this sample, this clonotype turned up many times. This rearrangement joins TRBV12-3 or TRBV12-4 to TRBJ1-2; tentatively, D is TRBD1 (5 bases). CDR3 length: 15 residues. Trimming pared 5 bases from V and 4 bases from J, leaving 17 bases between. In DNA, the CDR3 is TGTGCCAGCAGTCCCTCGTTTAGTCAGGGCTATGGCTACACCTTC. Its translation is CASSPSFSQGYGYTF.

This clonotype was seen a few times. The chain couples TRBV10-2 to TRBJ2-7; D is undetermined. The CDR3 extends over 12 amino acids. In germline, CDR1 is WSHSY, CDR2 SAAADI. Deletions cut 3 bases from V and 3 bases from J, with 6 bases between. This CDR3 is CASSDPRYEQYF. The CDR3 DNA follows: TGCGCCAGCAGTGATCCCCGCTACGAGCAGTACTTC.

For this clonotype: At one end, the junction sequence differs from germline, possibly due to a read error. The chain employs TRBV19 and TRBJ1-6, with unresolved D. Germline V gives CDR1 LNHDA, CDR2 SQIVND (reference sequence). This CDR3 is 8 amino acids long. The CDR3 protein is CASSIIIF. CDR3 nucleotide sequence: TGTGCCAGTAGTATCATAATCTTT.